The TCR beta chain under discussion was sequenced for a study of blood T cells in healthy people across ages. Alongside a J-beta primer mix, a sample-barcoded 5' primer served in a second PCR lasting roughly 6 to 12 cycles. One entry per CDR3 protein results from TCRdb running MiXCR on the 5' RACE reads. The sample yields around 1,500,000 distinct CDR3 sequences, roughly 40% seen once. This CDR3 spans 17 amino acids. Germline V gene data show CDR1 as MNHEY and CDR2 as SVGAGI. The rearrangement uses TRBV6-5 and TRBJ2-4; perhaps TRBD2 as D (5 bases). The J call may be mistaken, given a closer DNA end match to TRBJ2-7. The sample was blood. The receptor comes from a woman between 18 and 29 years old in good health. The CDR3 sequence: CASSYSAEAAFPYEQYF. The CDR3 nucleotides read TGTGCCAGCAGTTACTCGGCGGAGGCAGCCTTTCCCTACGAGCAGTACTTC.